A single sample gave rise to the 19 T cell receptor beta chains below, sequenced in a study of tumor and adjacent non-tumor tissue in lung cancer. This sample's RNA came from whole unsorted tissue. The library came from three nested PCR rounds adapted from ARM-PCR protocols. TCRdb passed the multiplex PCR reads through MiXCR, listing each CDR3 protein once. The sample includes about 80,000 distinct CDR3 sequences, around 86% of them seen just once. The specimen was lung tumor tissue. These receptors all stem from a woman aged 45-60 years with non-small cell lung cancer.

Of note for this clonotype: A much larger clone differs from this one at a single base, so this may be a read error. The chain recombines TRBV18 with TRBJ2-7; 12 positions match TRBD2. This CDR3 has 18 residues. CDR1 is KGHSH, CDR2 LQKENI, per germline. The CDR3 spells CASSPRRLAGDAADEQHF. The CDR3 bases are TGTGCCAGCTCACCCCGGCGACTAGCGGGAGACGCCGCCGACGAGCAGCACTTC.

As concerns this clonotype: An end of the junction does not agree with germline; a read error may underlie this. This sequence joins TRBV6-1 and TRBJ2-7, with a weak D call TRBD2 (6 bases). In germline, CDR1 is MNHNS, CDR2 SASEGT. The CDR3 sequence is 15 residues long. The CDR3 region is CTSSEGLAKWYEQYF. The CDR3 DNA is TGTACCAGCAGTGAAGGGCTAGCGAAGTGGTATGAGCAGTACTTC.

V and J are TRBV28 and TRBJ2-5; D may be TRBD2 (6 bases). Germline CDR1 is MDHEN and CDR2 is SYDVKM. V was shortened by 6 bases and J by 8 bases, with 25 bases between the two germline ends. CDR3 length: 16 residues. The CDR3, as DNA: TGTGCCAGCAGCCCCCCCACTTGCGGGGTAAGAGAAACCCAGTACTTC. Translation gives CASSPPTCGVRETQYF.

A remark on this clonotype: One end of the junction is discordant with germline, which a read error may explain. The chain couples TRBV5-5 to TRBJ2-1; D gene uncertain. CDR1 SGHKS and CDR2 YYEKEE come from the germline V gene (reference sequence). The CDR3 covers 18 residues. In DNA form, the CDR3 reads TGTGTCAGCAGCTTGGCGGTTTTAGTAACCCGATCCTACAATGAGCAGTTCTTC. Protein sequence: CVSSLAVLVTRSYNEQFF.

Turning to this clonotype: At one end, the junction sequence differs from germline, possibly due to a read error. V is TRBV24-1 and J is TRBJ2-1; 10 nucleotides line up with TRBD2. Germline values: CDR1 KGHDR, CDR2 SFDVKD. The CDR3 is 16 residues long. In DNA, the CDR3 is TGTGCCATCAGTGATTTGGGATTAGCGGGAGGTAATGAGCAGTTCTTC. Translation gives CAISDLGLAGGNEQFF.

About this clonotype itself: At one boundary the junction diverges from the germline segment, which might be a read error. The chain employs TRBV20-1 and TRBJ2-5; 7 bases line up with TRBD1. Germline V gives CDR1 DFQATT, CDR2 SNEGSKA (reference sequence). The CDR3 is 14 residues long. CDR3 sequence (DNA): TGCAGTGCTAGAACCGGGACAGTTCAAGAGACCCACTACTTC. This encodes CSARTGTVQETHYF.

Notes on this clonotype: Germline is not matched at one junction end, which may reflect a read error. This chain links TRBV11-2 with TRBJ2-2, with D perhaps matching TRBD1 (6 bases). CDR1 SGHAT and CDR2 FQNNGV come from the germline V gene. This CDR3 comprises 14 residues. DNA of the CDR3: TGTGCAAGCAGCAACAACTGGGACACCGTGGAGCTGTTTTTT. Translated, it gives CASSNNWDTVELFF.

As to this clonotype: This is likely a read error, given that the CDR3 carries no conserved phenylalanine or tryptophan at its end. Because the CDR3's place on the DNA is in doubt, the DNA is left out and the CDR3 is given as listed by TCRdb. The chain recombines TRBV6-5 with TRBJ1-6; TRBD1, as called in the table, went unchecked against the DNA. The CDR3 is 14 residues long, ends included. In germline, CDR1 is MNHEY, CDR2 SVGAGI. The chain's CDR3 is CASRLQEANSPLYS.

Turning to this clonotype: This likely comes from a read error, as the CDR3 has no conserved phenylalanine or tryptophan at its end. The V gene is TRBV6-2 or TRBV6-3, the J gene TRBJ2-5; D is unclear. From germline, CDR1 is MNHEY and CDR2 SVGEGT. CDR3 length equals 13 residues. The CDR3: CANSYWRQENQYI. The DNA for the CDR3 is TGTGCCAACAGTTACTGGCGGCAAGAGAACCAGTACATC.

About this clonotype: The final CDR3 position lacks the conserved phenylalanine or tryptophan, pointing to a likely read error. The J gene is TRBJ1-4, the V gene TRBV12-3 or TRBV12-4; D possibly corresponds to TRBD1 (5 bases). CDR3 size: 15 residues. The ends were cut back, 3 bases at V and 6 bases at J, with 14 bases in the middle. Here the CDR3 DNA reads TGTGCCAGCAGTTTGATGGGGCATCCGGATGAAAAACTGTTTATT. This sequence encodes CASSLMGHPDEKLFI.

This clonotype was picked up a small number of times. A read error may account for a junction end that differs from germline. The chain uses TRBV5-6 and TRBJ2-2; perhaps D is TRBD1 or TRBD2 (5 bases each). Germline V gene data show CDR1 as SGHDT and CDR2 as YYEEEE. The CDR3 is 14 residues long. The CDR3: CASSLGRNAGELFF. In nucleotides, the CDR3 is TGTGCTAGCAGTTTGGGACGGAATGCCGGGGAGCTGTTTTTT. The variable domain in full, with the rest retrieved from reference TRBV5-6 and TRBJ2-2, is DAGVTQSPTHLIKTRGQQVTLRCSPKSGHDTVSWYQQALGQGPQFIFQYYEEEERQRGNFPDRFSGHQFPNYSSELNVNALLLGDSALYLCASSLGRNAGELFFGEGSRLTVL.

As concerns this clonotype: A junction end diverges from the germline sequence, so it may reflect a read error. The gene calls are TRBV29-1 and TRBJ1-2; TRBD1 is a possible D gene (5 bases). CDR1 and CDR2 from the germline V gene are SQVTM and ANQGSEA. The CDR3 sequence is 12 residues long. The CDR3 DNA follows: TGCAACGTTGGCTGGGGGAACGATGGCTACACCTTC. It yields the protein CNVGWGNDGYTF. Variable domain in full (rest from reference TRBV29-1 and TRBJ1-2): SAVISQKPSRDICQRGTSLTIQCQVDSQVTMMFWYRQQPGQSLTLIATANQGSEATYESGFVIDKFPISRPNLTFSTLTVSNMSPEDSSIYLCNVGWGNDGYTFGSGTRLTVV.

The CDR3 loop is CASSRAGGHNDEFF. The CDR3 region has the DNA TGTGCCAGCAGTCGAGCGGGAGGCCACAATGATGAGTTCTTC. The genes are TRBV28 and TRBJ2-1; 9 positions agree with TRBD2. J lost 14 bases, V lost 5 bases, and 13 bases had no gene match. This CDR3 contains 14 residues. Germline CDR1 and CDR2: MDHEN and SYDVKM. Variable domain in full (rest from reference TRBV28 and TRBJ2-1): DVKVTQSSRYLVKRTGEKVFLECVQDMDHENMFWYRQDPGLGLRLIYFSYDVKMKEKGDIPEGYSVSREKKERFSLILESASTNQTSMYLCASSRAGGHNDEFFGPGTRLTVL.

V gene TRBV20-1 combines with J gene TRBJ2-5; 8 nucleotides match TRBD2. This CDR3 is built from 16 residues. The V gene's germline CDR1 is DFQATT and CDR2 SNEGSKA (reference sequence). Trimming removed 3 bases from V and 5 bases from J; junction bases left unmatched: 14. The CDR3 loop reads CSARDLTGGTGETQYF. CDR3 nucleotide sequence: TGCAGTGCTAGGGATCTAACGGGAGGGACTGGGGAGACCCAGTACTTC.

In the case of this clonotype: Its ends do not fully match the called genes, so a read error is possible. The V gene is TRBV20-1, the J gene TRBJ1-5; D remains unclear. CDR3 length: 12 amino acids. The germline CDR1 and CDR2 sequences are DFQATT and SNEGSKA (reference sequence). This CDR3 reads CCANRAIQPQHF. CDR3 bases: TGCTGTGCTAATAGGGCTATTCAGCCCCAGCATTTT.

This clonotype came up a few times. An end of the junction differs from the germline gene, which may be a read error. The chain couples TRBV29-1 to TRBJ2-6, with D perhaps matching TRBD1 (5 bases). Looked up from germline, CDR1 is SQVTM and CDR2 is ANQGSEA. The CDR3 spans 15 residues. The CDR3 coding sequence is TGCAGCATTGTTGCAGCGAGCTCTGGGGCCAACGTCCTGGCTTTC. Amino acids: CSIVAASSGANVLAF.

This clonotype was seen once. One end of the junction does not line up with germline, which may come from a read error. This chain joins TRBV6-2 or TRBV6-3 and TRBJ2-1; 8 bases are a match to TRBD1. The CDR3 is made up of 15 amino acids. Germline V gene lookup returns CDR1 MNHEY and CDR2 SVGEGT. The CDR3 is CASTDWGQVYNEQFF. The CDR3 bases are TGTGCGAGCACCGACTGGGGACAGGTGTACAATGAGCAGTTCTTC.

This clonotype showed up just once. Since a much larger clone is just one base distant, this may be a read error. V gene TRBV7-2 combines with J gene TRBJ1-1; possibly TRBD1 for D (6 bases). The CDR3 loop spans 16 amino acids. V was cut by 5 bases and J by 0 bases, with 16 bases left in between. Germline CDR1 is SGHTA and CDR2 is FQGNSA. This CDR3 is CTSSLRLGGLNTEAFF. The CDR3 coding sequence is TGTACCAGCAGCCTCCGTTTGGGGGGCTTGAACACTGAAGCTTTCTTT.

This chain connects TRBV30 to TRBJ2-1; 8 nucleotides agree with TRBD1. Germline CDR1 reads GTSNPN; CDR2 reads SVGIG (reference sequence). This CDR3 has 15 residues. Trimming cost V 2 bases and J 6 bases; bases outside gene matches: 9. CDR3 sequence: CAWSNPGQDGNEQFF. The CDR3 nucleotides are TGTGCCTGGAGTAATCCGGGACAGGACGGCAATGAGCAGTTCTTC.